Below are 13 T cell receptor beta chains sequenced from a single sample in a study of beta chain features in type 1 diabetes. cDNA synthesis used the whole RNA isolate, giving expressed TCRB sequences. Clones were read by immunoSEQ multiplex PCR, and TCRdb kept only the in-frame ones, dropping some. The sample includes about 230,000 clones, about 9.3% of them seen just once. The sample was naive CD4+ T cells from blood. The receptors shown here come from a woman between 18 and 29 years old in good health.

The rearrangement uses TRBV18 and TRBJ1-2; 7 bases agree with TRBD1. Germline CDR1 is KGHSH and CDR2 is LQKENI. J lost 2 bases, V lost 5 bases, and 14 bases had no gene match. The CDR3 has 17 amino acids. DNA of the CDR3: TGTGCCAGCTCAACTCTCATTGGACAGGTCCGCAACTATGGCTACACCTTC. Protein: CASSTLIGQVRNYGYTF.

This clone was detected a few times. This sequence joins TRBV14 and TRBJ2-1; 13 bases agree with TRBD2. This CDR3 spans 18 amino acids. V lost 1 base, J lost 5 bases, and 8 bases stayed unmatched. The germline V gene encodes CDR1 SGHDN and CDR2 FVKESK. Here the CDR3 reads CASSQGTSGSWGHNEQFF. In DNA form, the CDR3 reads TGTGCCAGCAGCCAAGGGACTAGCGGGAGCTGGGGCCACAATGAGCAGTTCTTC.

The chain links TRBV4-1 to TRBJ1-2; D not certain. The CDR3 spans 14 residues. Between the trimmed V and J ends, which lost 4 bases and 4 bases, there was a span of 13 bases. Per germline, CDR1 MGHRA and CDR2 YSYEKL. The CDR3 sequence: CASSPRGVGYGYTF. CDR3 nucleotides: TGCGCCAGCAGCCCGCGCGGGGTCGGCTATGGCTACACCTTC.

The J gene is TRBJ2-1, the V gene TRBV7-9, with 11 bases aligning to TRBD2. V lost 2 bases to trimming and J lost 7 bases; unmatched junction nucleotides: 10. The CDR3 covers 17 residues. Germline assignment: CDR1 SEHNR and CDR2 FQNEAQ (reference sequence). The CDR3 reads CASSLWRGLAVVNEQFF. The CDR3, as DNA: TGTGCCAGCAGCTTATGGAGGGGACTAGCGGTAGTTAATGAGCAGTTCTTC.

This clone occurred a few times. The CDR3 loop reads CASSVRDRDSPLHF. The CDR3 bases are TGTGCCAGCAGCGTAAGGGACAGGGATTCACCCCTCCACTTT. The chain recombines TRBV9 with TRBJ1-6, with 9 bases that match TRBD1. CDR3 length: 14 amino acids. Per the germline V gene, CDR1 is SGDLS and CDR2 is YYNGEE. Unmatched junction bases numbered 1, after V lost 1 base and J lost 8 bases.

This clone was seen a few times. The chain carries TRBV10-3 and TRBJ2-5; D not certain. This CDR3 region has 14 residues. Germline loops: CDR1 ENHRY, CDR2 SYGVKD. Trimming removed 0 bases at V and 1 base at J, with 6 bases between. The CDR3 loop is CAISESLSQETQYF. In nucleotides, the CDR3 is TGTGCCATCAGTGAGTCCCTCAGCCAAGAGACCCAGTACTTC.

In the case of this clone: The sample contains more than one DNA sequence encoding this CDR3. This rearrangement joins TRBV30 to TRBJ2-7; D not resolved. Trimming left V 4 bases short and J 7 bases short, with 11 bases between. Looked up from germline, CDR1 is GTSNPN and CDR2 is SVGIG (reference sequence). The CDR3 is made up of 11 amino acids. In DNA, the CDR3 is TGTGCCTGGACGACTGGTGGTGAGCAGTACTTC. Its translation is CAWTTGGEQYF.

The table lists this clone with a few counts. The V call is TRBV7-6, the J call TRBJ2-5; tentative D call: TRBD2 (5 bases). Germline-derived CDR1 and CDR2 are SGHVS and FNYEAQ. The CDR3 runs 15 residues. Trimming shortened V by 5 bases and J by 0 bases, and 13 bases separated the two germline ends. CDR3 sequence reads: CASSERARYQETQYF. Written as DNA, the CDR3 is TGTGCCAGCAGCGAGAGGGCCCGGTACCAAGAGACCCAGTACTTC. The variable domain in full, completed from reference TRBV7-6 and TRBJ2-5, reads GAGVSQSPRYKVTKRGQDVALRCDPISGHVSLYWYRQALGQGPEFLTYFNYEAQQDKSGLPNDRFSAERPEGSISTLTIQRTEQRDSAMYRCASSERARYQETQYFGPGTRLLVL.

This clone appeared a few times. This sequence joins TRBV7-9 and TRBJ2-3; D possibly corresponds to TRBD1 (6 bases). V lost 8 bases and J 6 bases, leaving 21 bases between the germline ends. This CDR3 has 15 amino acids. Germline CDR1 reads SEHNR; CDR2 reads FQNEAQ (reference sequence). CDR3 DNA: TGTGCCAGCTCCATTACGACAGGAATGGGGGATACGCAGTATTTT. It encodes CASSITTGMGDTQYF.

This chain joins TRBV7-8 and TRBJ2-5, with 9 bases lining up with TRBD2. Germline trimming cut 8 bases from V and 3 bases from J; bases unmatched to any gene: 13. The CDR3 sequence is 16 residues long. Germline lookup yields CDR1 SGHVS and CDR2 FQNEAQ. The CDR3 region has the DNA TGTGCCAGCTCCCGGGGGGCGCTAGCGGGGAAAGAGACCCAGTACTTC. As protein: CASSRGALAGKETQYF.

V and J are TRBV9 and TRBJ2-1, with D perhaps matching TRBD2 (6 bases). The V gene's germline CDR1 is SGDLS and CDR2 YYNGEE. This CDR3 is 14 amino acids long. The V end was cut by 2 bases, the J end by 5 bases, with 11 bases between. CDR3 nucleotides: TGTGCCAGCAGCGTGGGGGACTCAAACAATGAGCAGTTCTTC. Amino acids: CASSVGDSNNEQFF.

The chain has TRBV9 and TRBJ1-1, with 8 bases aligning to TRBD1. This CDR3 spans 17 amino acids. Germline V gene data show CDR1 as SGDLS and CDR2 as YYNGEE. V was pared by 0 bases and J by 3 bases, with 10 bases of the junction left unmatched. The CDR3 reads CASSVVLGQGSDTEAFF. The CDR3 DNA follows: TGTGCCAGCAGCGTAGTTCTCGGACAGGGATCCGACACTGAAGCTTTCTTT.

Here the CDR3 reads CASSPRLAGGPSGETQYF. The CDR3 DNA is TGTGCCAGCTCACCACGACTAGCGGGAGGGCCTTCGGGTGAGACCCAGTACTTC. The gene calls are TRBV18 and TRBJ2-5; TRBD2 matches at 14 bases. CDR1 is KGHSH and CDR2 is LQKENI in the germline V gene. CDR3 length equals 18 residues. The J segment lost 5 bases and the V segment lost 1 base, leaving 9 bases of the junction unmatched.